This TCR beta chain was observed in a study of cytomegalovirus exposure and HLA in healthy donors (dated by TCRdb to 2016 to 2017). Context from the whole study: An earlier analysis of approximately 600 of the donors reported about 250 Gb of sequence data and 117 million unique TCR beta sequences from about 200 million T cells. Class I and class II HLA loci were covered by the typing at four-digit resolution. To predict cytomegalovirus infection status, the study brought together high-throughput TCR immunosequencing, statistical association of individual TCRs with disease status, and machine learning. The T cell repertoires of around 670 subjects were profiled by immunosequencing and related to cytomegalovirus serostatus. A later genetic analysis used genome-wide SNP genotypes for about three fifths of the 666 donors, treating that subset as a discovery cohort. Roughly 300 gigabases of sequencing data and approximately 93 million unique TCR sequences were included in an early release covering roughly 600 HLA-typed donors. Donor age, sex, ethnicity and CMV serostatus were compiled alongside the repertoire data. The number of typed donors differed by locus: 629-630 for A, B, C, DRB1 and DQB1; some 540 for DQA1; about 600 for DPA1; and about 450 for DPB1. An earlier analysis of around 580 of the donors used high-throughput TCR beta sequencing to judge whether each TCR beta V gene segment behaved as functional or pseudogenic. A later analysis re-analyzed previously published TCR beta repertoires from 600 to 850 donors and added high-resolution HLA genotyping to study TCR occurrence patterns. Among some 400 genotyped donors of the cohort, an average of approximately 240,000 unique TCR beta nucleotide sequences were sequenced per donor, 15% to 20% of them non-productive. In addition to the first cohort of about 650 subjects, a separate validation cohort of approximately 110 different subjects was used. Among the roughly 370 genotyped donors, approximately 77% belonged to the genetic ancestry cluster associated with self-reported Caucasian donors. The aim of the study was to test whether cataloging public T cell receptors could identify signatures of past pathogen exposure. In the later analysis, no new phenotypic data were used to find candidate immune exposures; instead, reliance was placed on TCR beta sequences and their occurrence across donors. All discovery cohort repertoires had been generated on a single sequencing platform. A handful of DR-DQ haplotypes were handled as single units for association and clustering because linkage in the cohort was strong.

V is cut by 7 bases and J by 9 bases, and the space between the germline ends is 16 bases. The CDR3 contains 13 residues, cysteine and phenylalanine counted. CDR3 DNA is the only sequence kept; it has 39 bases, read in frame from the first base. The CDR1 and CDR2 encoded by the germline V gene are KGHSH and LQKENI. Preparation of the library involved the immunoSEQ multiplex PCR assay. A mixture of 60 forward primers for TCR Vbeta segments and 13 reverse primers for TCR Jbeta segments was used in the multiplex PCR. The CDR3 region of rearranged TCR beta genes was amplified from genomic DNA with a multiplex PCR assay. Amplified TCR beta libraries were sequenced as 87-base-pair reads on the Illumina HiSeq System. The authors' pipeline ran thus. In a later analysis, roughly 80 million unique TCR beta chains were counted across the approximately 640 repertoires, and about 9.9 million of these chains were shared by at least two donors. Raw reads were error-corrected and collapsed into unique sequences with a nearest-neighbor algorithm that merged closely related sequences to remove PCR and sequencing errors. Alignment of CDR3 sequences to IMGT reference sequences was used to assign V, D and J gene segments. For a sequence to be retained, a match of at least six nucleotides was required to both a V gene segment and a J gene segment. Rearrangements were called productive when the CDR3 lacked stop codons and stayed in frame with V and J; all others were non-productive. CDR3 was defined according to IMGT convention as the region running from the second conserved V-encoded cysteine to the conserved J-encoded phenylalanine. The earlier analysis of 587 of the donors excluded any sequence lacking an unambiguous match to a single V gene segment. An earlier analysis of roughly 590 of the donors called V segments functional above 56.7% productive rearrangements and segregating when the between-donor standard deviation exceeded 5%. To diagnose cytomegalovirus status from the catalog of TCR beta chain sequences, a statistical classification framework was built. In a later analysis, V and J genes were assigned by comparing TCR nucleotide sequences against IMGT/GENE-DB human TR gene sequences. A later analysis assigned CDR3 sequences and most-parsimonious VDJ recombination scenarios with the TCRdist pipeline. In a later analysis, each TCR beta chain was defined by its CDR3 amino acid sequence together with its V-gene family, and reads lacking a unique V-gene family were excluded. As a way to deal with suspected cross-contamination and a sequencing artifact, a later analysis dropped 450 to 700 nucleotide sequences that were highly shared and had low generation probability. In a later analysis, a clonal expansion index for each public chain was calculated from normalized within-repertoire ranks of inferred template counts. In a later analysis, generation probabilities were computed using a VDJ recombination model fitted to out-of-frame rearrangements, and the results were checked against IGoR. In a later analysis, hypergeometric tests were used to score TCR-TCR, TCR-HLA and TCR-CMV co-occurrence, with a repertoire-size bias correction applied to TCR pairs. A later analysis estimated false discovery rates by permuting HLA or CMV assignments 20 times. In a later analysis, co-occurring TCRs were grouped using DBSCAN, and TCRdist sequence similarity was added for clustering within HLA-allele-positive subsets. Repertoires with fewer than 30,000 or more than 120,000 public chains, plus five repertoires with anomalous nucleotide sharing, were excluded from co-occurrence clustering. Not all clones reach the TCRdb copy of this immuneACCESS table, which keeps in-frame sequences only. Checked studies attribute under half of the gap to unresolved V genes and leave the rest unexplained. The DNA was the basis for D and trimming; V, J and clone size are from that table. The sample table shows some 160,000 clones, and over 75% are seen once. The ten largest make up around 1.5% of the sample.

A note on this clone: The antigen it binds to is not known. Within one base of it there is no much larger clone, and no base qualities were kept.

What the study reported, not specific to this receptor: According to a later analysis, TCR association rates differed among HLA loci, with DRB1 alleles showing the most associated TCRs and HLA-C alleles showing the fewest. The study gave a list of 150 to 200 TCR beta chains associated with cytomegalovirus. The authors suggested that the approach could potentially be generalized to other disease states and immunological phenotypes. A later genetic analysis associated a missense DCLRE1C variant with V-gene and J-gene trimming of TCR beta chains, and an independent cohort replicated the association. Presence/absence analyses assumed roughly uniform sequencing depth across donors, an assumption that may not hold. Assigning TCR associations to individual alleles was difficult when HLA alleles, especially DR and DQ, strongly co-occurred. In vitro tests confirmed that a few of the cytomegalovirus-associated TCR beta chains recognize cytomegalovirus antigens. In this cohort, only TCR beta chains were sequenced, and detectable features were limited by the absence of alpha or paired-chain data. The 87-base-pair reads could not distinguish some IMGT-functional V segments, including TRBV6-2 and TRBV6-3, so those segments were excluded. Several of the top co-occurrence clusters appeared to be linked to parvovirus B19, influenza, CMV and Epstein-Barr virus, according to a later analysis. The classifier was reported to diagnose cytomegalovirus status with high specificity and sensitivity in both the original cohort and the validation cohort. CMV serostatus was the only immune exposure information available for the cohort. Linkage disequilibrium might explain the correlated functional status among segregating V segments, but an unknown experimental factor could not be excluded. A later analysis found that most CMV-associated TCR beta chains appeared HLA-restricted, with HLA associations seemingly driven largely by CMV exposure. Because HLA typing was unavailable for some donors at each locus, only the typed subset was used in association tests. Because counts were too low, 15 or so rarely observed V segments, including chromosome 9 orphons, were excluded from the earlier analysis of around 590 of the donors. Most TCR sequences were seen in very few donors, while some public TCRs were found in many individuals. A cluster of highly shared sequence variants was judged likely to represent a technical artifact of the sequencing pipeline. In an earlier analysis of around 500 of the donors, most TCR beta V segments appeared in productive rearrangements about 87% or about 30% of the time, broadly matching IMGT annotations. In a later analysis, about 17,000 TCR beta sequences were associated with specific HLA alleles at a false discovery rate of 0.05. A later genetic analysis reported fewer N-insertions in productive TCRs among donors in an Asian-associated ancestry cluster than the roughly 700-donor mean. A further reported finding was that TCR beta sequences accurately predicted the HLA-A and HLA-B alleles for most subjects in the first cohort. In a later analysis, HLA-associated TCR beta chains showed more clonal expansion and lower generation probabilities than non-associated chains that were equally common.

The cohort consisted of approximately 690 healthy bone marrow donors. At the time of sampling, every cohort member was nominally healthy, though immune exposures that went unrecorded were likely present. The donor was CMV seronegative and was included in the group of approximately 350 seronegative cohort members. Each donor provided a peripheral blood sample, and peripheral blood mononuclear cells were used for TCR beta sequencing. The Qiagen DNeasy Blood Extraction Kit was used to extract genomic DNA from the blood cell samples. Sequencing was done on a sample of PBMCs. This receptor chain uses TRBV18 and TRBJ2-1, and TRBD2 may be the D gene, going by 6 matching bases. This receptor was identified in a woman aged 25 to 39 in good health and CMV-seronegative. The CDR3 protein sequence reads: CASLPRGVGEQFF. DNA sequence: TGTGCCAGCTTACCCCGCGGGGTGGGTGAGCAGTTCTTC. With the rest looked up from the reference TRBV18 and TRBJ2-1 genes rather than sequenced, the full variable domain is NAGVMQNPRHLVRRRGQEARLRCSPMKGHSHVYWYRQLPEEGLKFMVYLQKENIIDESGMPKERFSAEFPKEGPSILRIQQVVRGDSAAYFCASLPRGVGEQFFGPGTRLTVL.